The rows below give T cell receptor beta chains drawn from one sample of a study of OX40 agonist ivuxolimab in advanced cancers. Method: immunoSEQ multiplex PCR; TCRdb's copy keeps in-frame clones and lacks some. The sample includes roughly 63,000 clones, roughly 89% seen only once; the top ten take around 11%. Sequenced here: CD4+ or CD8+ T cells sorted from blood, sampled in a trial of the OX40 agonist ivuxolimab. The receptors come from an adult with an advanced solid tumor such as melanoma, head and neck, liver or kidney cancer. CDR3s include the opening cysteine and the closing phenylalanine or tryptophan. D genes are given only for firm matches. Expanded clones are given a class, and other clones once, few, many or no size at all.

d_gene: NA; v_gene: TRBV9; abundance: NA; j_gene: TRBJ1-5; CDR3aa: CASSPSWGSGQPQHF; CDR3nt: TGTGCCAGCAGCCCAAGTTGGGGTTCCGGTCAGCCCCAGCATTTT
d_gene: TRBD2; v_gene: TRBV7-3; abundance: NA; j_gene: TRBJ2-3; CDR3aa: CASSSGLVGDTQYF; CDR3nt: TGTGCCAGCAGCTCAGGACTAGTTGGAGATACGCAGTATTTT
d_gene: NA; v_gene: TRBV27; abundance: NA; j_gene: TRBJ2-1; CDR3aa: CASSSPPTGYNEQFF; CDR3nt: TGTGCCAGCAGTTCGCCACCCACAGGGTACAATGAGCAGTTCTTC
d_gene: NA; v_gene: TRBV14; abundance: NA; j_gene: TRBJ2-7; CDR3aa: CASSSHRAELYTYEQYF; CDR3nt: TGTGCCAGCAGCTCACACCGTGCCGAACTCTACACCTACGAGCAGTACTTC
d_gene: TRBD1; v_gene: TRBV19; abundance: NA; j_gene: TRBJ1-5; CDR3aa: CASSTQTGSQPQHF; CDR3nt: TGTGCCAGTAGTACACAGACAGGGAGTCAGCCCCAGCATTTT
d_gene: NA; v_gene: TRBV6-1; abundance: NA; j_gene: TRBJ1-2; CDR3aa: CASSDGNGQRNYGYTF; CDR3nt: TGTGCCAGCAGTGACGGTAACGGACAGCGTAACTATGGCTACACCTTC
d_gene: TRBD1; v_gene: TRBV28; abundance: NA; j_gene: TRBJ1-2; CDR3aa: CASGADRGPGILYGYTF; CDR3nt: TGTGCCAGCGGGGCCGACAGGGGGCCGGGAATCCTCTATGGCTACACCTTC
d_gene: NA; v_gene: TRBV11-1; abundance: NA; j_gene: TRBJ2-7; CDR3aa: CASSLARGSEQYF; CDR3nt: TGTGCCAGCAGCTTAGCGAGGGGGTCCGAGCAGTACTTC
d_gene: TRBD2; v_gene: TRBV2; abundance: once; j_gene: TRBJ2-1; CDR3aa: CASLTSGSSYNEQFF; CDR3nt: TGTGCCAGCCTAACTAGCGGGAGCTCCTACAATGAGCAGTTCTTC
d_gene: NA; v_gene: TRBV5-3; abundance: NA; j_gene: TRBJ2-7; CDR3aa: CAITSRDNSYEQYF; CDR3nt: TGTGCCATAACGTCCCGGGACAACTCCTACGAGCAGTACTTC
d_gene: NA; v_gene: TRBV25-1; abundance: once; j_gene: TRBJ1-2; CDR3aa: CASMGAGYTF; CDR3nt: TGTGCCAGCATGGGGGCCGGCTACACCTTC
d_gene: NA; v_gene: TRBV27; abundance: NA; j_gene: TRBJ2-7; CDR3aa: CASSFFGSSYEQYF; CDR3nt: TGTGCCAGCAGTTTTTTCGGCTCCTCCTACGAGCAGTACTTC
d_gene: TRBD2; v_gene: TRBV14; abundance: NA; j_gene: TRBJ2-1; CDR3aa: CASSQEERGIYNEQFF; CDR3nt: TGTGCCAGCAGCCAAGAGGAGCGGGGGATTTACAATGAGCAGTTCTTC
d_gene: TRBD1; v_gene: TRBV30; abundance: NA; j_gene: TRBJ2-7; CDR3aa: CATYRDSSYEQYF; CDR3nt: TGTGCCACCTACCGGGACAGCTCCTACGAGCAGTACTTC
d_gene: NA; v_gene: TRBV2; abundance: NA; j_gene: TRBJ2-7; CDR3aa: CASSEVRIYEQYF; CDR3nt: TGTGCCAGCAGTGAAGTCAGAATCTACGAGCAGTACTTC
d_gene: TRBD2; v_gene: TRBV6-5; abundance: NA; j_gene: TRBJ2-1; CDR3aa: CASSRTSGRYNEQFF; CDR3nt: TGTGCCAGCAGCCGGACTAGCGGGAGATACAATGAGCAGTTCTTC
d_gene: TRBD1; v_gene: TRBV29-1; abundance: NA; j_gene: TRBJ2-7; CDR3aa: CSVEDRTGHPYEQYF; CDR3nt: TGCAGCGTTGAAGACAGGACAGGGCACCCCTACGAGCAGTACTTC
d_gene: NA; v_gene: TRBV27; abundance: NA; j_gene: TRBJ1-4; CDR3aa: CASSFVGESEKLFF; CDR3nt: TGTGCCAGCAGTTTTGTAGGGGAGAGTGAAAAACTGTTTTTT
d_gene: NA; v_gene: TRBV28; abundance: NA; j_gene: TRBJ1-5; CDR3aa: CASSFWGKRNQPQHF; CDR3nt: TGTGCCAGCAGTTTCTGGGGAAAGAGGAATCAGCCCCAGCATTTT
d_gene: NA; v_gene: TRBV27; abundance: once; j_gene: TRBJ1-2; CDR3aa: CASSSRRDAYGYTF; CDR3nt: TGTGCCAGCAGTTCTCGCCGGGACGCCTATGGCTACACCTTC